This entry lists 7 T cell receptor beta chains sequenced from one sample in a study of T cells in Graves' hyperthyroidism and ophthalmopathy (dated 2019 in TCRdb). Library preparation was by multiplex PCR. Sequencing used an Illumina HiSeq 2000. TCR beta CDR3 regions were amplified from RNA transcripts. A first-round RT-PCR of the TCR CDR3 used the HTBI primer set with the Qiagen OneStep RT-PCR kit. TCRdb trimmed the raw reads at Q25, called clones with MiXCR and kept productive beta chains. Identical CDR3 proteins give one entry, which carries the most common genes and DNA. The sample has hundreds of thousands of distinct CDR3 sequences on record, 11% to 15% of them singletons. The ten largest clones represent roughly 13% of the sample. The sample comprised blood. The origin of the receptors is a middle-aged woman with Graves' hyperthyroidism.

This clonotype was counted many times. J is TRBJ2-3 and V is TRBV5-1, with D perhaps TRBD2 (5 bases). The CDR3 length is 18 residues. Germline assignment: CDR1 SGHRS and CDR2 YFSETQ. V was pared by 0 bases and J by 1 base, with 18 bases between. DNA of the CDR3: TGCGCCAGCAGCTTGGTGTTTCGGGTCCGAGGGCGCACAGATACGCAGTATTTT. It specifies CASSLVFRVRGRTDTQYF.

A few counts support this clonotype. A much more abundant neighbour one base away suggests this may be a read error. The rearrangement links TRBV20-1 to TRBJ2-5, with D perhaps being TRBD1 or TRBD2 (5 bases each). This CDR3 region has 11 residues. The V gene's germline CDR1 is DFQATT and CDR2 SNEGSKA (reference sequence). The CDR3 region has the DNA TGCAGTGCTAGAGATCCGGGACGGGGAAACTTC. As protein: CSARDPGRGNF.

This clonotype was picked up many times. The chain employs TRBV5-1 and TRBJ1-1; D unclear. The CDR3 is 14 amino acids. The germline CDR1 and CDR2 sequences are SGHRS and YFSETQ. V lost 3 bases and J lost 1, with 10 bases in between. The CDR3 DNA reads as TGCGCCAGCAGCTGGATGGGTGAGAACACTGAAGCTTTCTTT. This sequence encodes CASSWMGENTEAFF.

The table lists this clonotype with many counts. V is TRBV20-1 and J is TRBJ2-7; D is unclear. CDR1 and CDR2 from the germline V gene are DFQATT and SNEGSKA (reference sequence). The CDR3 has 12 amino acids. The ends were cut back, 5 bases at V and 5 bases at J, with 13 bases in the middle. The CDR3 DNA reads as TGCAGTGCTTCGTTTGGCCTCAACGAGCAGTACTTC. This translates into CSASFGLNEQYF.

This clonotype was seen repeatedly, ten times or more. The chain joins TRBV7-2 to TRBJ2-2; D is unresolved. Trimming pared 2 bases from V and 3 bases from J, leaving 7 bases between. The CDR3 is 14 amino acids. Germline values: CDR1 SGHTA, CDR2 FQGNSA. CDR3 in amino acids: CASSLSRDTGELFF. CDR3 DNA: TGTGCCAGCAGCTTAAGTAGGGACACCGGGGAGCTGTTTTTT.

The sample holds many counts of this clonotype. The chain combines TRBV2 with TRBJ1-3; TRBD1 is a possible D gene (6 bases). Germline-derived CDR1 and CDR2 are SNHLY and FYNNEI. Trimming shortened V by 3 bases and J by 0 bases, and 12 bases separated the two germline ends. The CDR3 runs to 16 residues. The CDR3 DNA sequence: TGTGCCAGCAGTGAGGGGGGCAGGCGCTCTGGAAACACCATATATTTT. This sequence encodes CASSEGGRRSGNTIYF. Looking up the rest from reference TRBV2 and TRBJ1-3 gives the full variable domain: EPEVTQTPSHQVTQMGQEVILRCVPISNHLYFYWYRQILGQKVEFLVSFYNNEISEKSEIFDDQFSVERPDGSNFTLKIRSTKLEDSAMYFCASSEGGRRSGNTIYFGEGSWLTVV.

The J gene is TRBJ2-7, the V gene TRBV4-1; possible D gene TRBD1, 5 bases. Germline V gene lookup returns CDR1 MGHRA and CDR2 YSYEKL. The V end lost 2 bases, the J end lost 0 bases, and 14 bases lay between the germline ends. The CDR3 consists of 16 residues. CDR3 sequence: CASSQITGVTSYEQYF. CDR3 DNA: TGCGCCAGCAGCCAAATTACAGGTGTTACCTCCTACGAGCAGTACTTC.